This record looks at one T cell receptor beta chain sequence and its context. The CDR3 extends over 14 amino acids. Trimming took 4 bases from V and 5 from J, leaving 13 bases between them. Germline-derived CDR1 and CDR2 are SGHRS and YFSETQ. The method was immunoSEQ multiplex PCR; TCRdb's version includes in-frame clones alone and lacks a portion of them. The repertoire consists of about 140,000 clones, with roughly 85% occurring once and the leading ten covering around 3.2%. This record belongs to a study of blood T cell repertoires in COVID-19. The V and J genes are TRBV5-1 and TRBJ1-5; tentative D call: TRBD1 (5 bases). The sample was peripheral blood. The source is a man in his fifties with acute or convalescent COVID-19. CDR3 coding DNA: TGCGCCAGCAGCCCGGGGGACCTTTATCAGCCCCAGCATTTT. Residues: CASSPGDLYQPQHF.